This passage covers 15 T cell receptor beta chains from one sample sequenced in a study of metastatic and nonmetastatic thyroid tumors. Thyroid surgery was preceded by no treatment in any patient. MiXCR reprocessed the PCR reads for TCRdb. The sample includes more than 8,000 clones, 24% seen only once; the top ten take roughly a sixth. Material for sequencing was tumor tissue. These receptors all stem from a female donor with papillary thyroid cancer or a benign thyroid nodule (not recorded which). Some clones in this sample may be carry-over from other donors' samples.

The table lists this clone with many counts. The chain links TRBV15 to TRBJ1-1; D unclear. Per germline, CDR1 LNHNV and CDR2 YYDKDF (reference sequence). The CDR3 runs to 15 residues. V was trimmed by 1 base and J by 5 bases, leaving 14 bases between them. The CDR3, as DNA: TGTGCCACCAGCAGAGTACGGAACTCCGGAACTGAAGCTTTCTTT. Translated: CATSRVRNSGTEAFF.

The chain joins TRBV20-1 to TRBJ2-3, with a weak D call TRBD2 (5 bases). The CDR3 is made up of 14 amino acids. Germline CDR1 and CDR2: DFQATT and SNEGSKA (reference sequence). V lost 3 bases and J lost 6, with 16 bases in between. CDR3 residues: CSASPTGRPDTQYF. The CDR3 DNA is TGCAGTGCTAGTCCAACGGGAAGGCCGGATACGCAGTATTTT.

This clone has ten or more counts. Other DNA sequences in this sample translate to the same CDR3. The chain carries TRBV28 and TRBJ2-2, with 9 bases identical to TRBD2. Germline CDR1 and CDR2: MDHEN and SYDVKM. Unmatched junction bases numbered 4, after V lost 5 bases and J lost 6 bases. This CDR3 contains 14 residues. CDR3 residues: CASSRTSAAGELFF. The CDR3 bases are TGTGCCAGCAGTCGGACTAGCGCTGCCGGGGAGCTGTTTTTT.

The table lists this clone with many counts. This chain joins TRBV3-1 and TRBJ2-7, with D perhaps matching TRBD1 (6 bases). CDR3 length: 16 amino acids. V lost 2 bases and J lost 6, with 20 bases in between. In germline, CDR1 is LGHDT, CDR2 YNNKEL (reference sequence). CDR3 nucleotides: TGTGCCAGCAGCCAACTTTGGGGGCAGGGAAACCGCGAGCAGTACTTC. This encodes CASSQLWGQGNREQYF.

This clone showed up many times. The chain is built from TRBV7-9 and TRBJ2-1; TRBD2 might be the D (6 bases). Germline V gene sequence: CDR1 SEHNR, CDR2 FQNEAQ (reference sequence). With 0 bases removed from V and 5 bases from J, the gap between germline ends came to 14 bases. The CDR3 has 16 residues. The CDR3: CASSLAPGVSNNEQFF. The CDR3 DNA reads TGTGCCAGCAGCTTAGCCCCGGGAGTTTCCAACAATGAGCAGTTCTTC. Variable domain in full (rest from reference TRBV7-9 and TRBJ2-1): DTGVSQNPRHKITKRGQNVTFRCDPISEHNRLYWYRQTLGQGPEFLTYFQNEAQLEKSRLLSDRFSAERPKGSFSTLEIQRTEQGDSAMYLCASSLAPGVSNNEQFFGPGTRLTVL.

The V gene is TRBV6-1, the J gene TRBJ2-1, with a weak D call TRBD2 (6 bases). The CDR3 totals 14 residues. The V gene lost 6 bases and the J gene lost 8 bases, with 17 bases spanning the gap. Germline assignment: CDR1 MNHNS and CDR2 SASEGT. This chain's CDR3 is CASRRETSSYEQFF. CDR3 nucleotides: TGTGCCAGCAGGAGAGAGACTAGTTCCTATGAGCAGTTCTTC.

This clone is labeled as medium-sized. The chain employs TRBV12-5 and TRBJ1-1; D not resolved. Trimming left V 0 bases short and J 4 bases short, with 9 bases between. The CDR3 length is 14 residues. CDR1 and CDR2 from the germline V gene are LGHNT and FRNRAP. CDR3 amino acids: CASGLVPPGTEAFF. The CDR3 DNA sequence: TGTGCTAGTGGTTTGGTACCCCCGGGCACTGAAGCTTTCTTT.

This clone was seen repeatedly, ten times or more. The CDR3 loop reads CASSSGSYYEQYF. The DNA of the CDR3 is TGTGCCAGCAGTTCCGGGTCTTACTACGAGCAGTACTTC. J is TRBJ2-7 and V is TRBV14; the D is unclear. Per the germline V gene, CDR1 is SGHDN and CDR2 is FVKESK. CDR3 length: 13 residues. The V gene lost 6 bases and the J gene lost 3 bases, with 12 bases spanning the gap.

This clone was seen at least ten times. This chain joins TRBV7-3 and TRBJ2-3; 12 bases map to TRBD2. The trim removed 3 bases at V and 6 bases at J, leaving 7 bases unmatched. Germline V lookup: CDR1 SGHTA, CDR2 FQGTGA. CDR3 length equals 16 residues. DNA of the CDR3: TGTGCCAGCAGCTTCGGGACTAGCGGGTTCGAGGATACGCAGTATTTT. This translates into CASSFGTSGFEDTQYF.

The chain recombines TRBV5-4 with TRBJ2-3; D may be TRBD2 (7 bases). Germline V gene data show CDR1 as SGHNT and CDR2 as YYREEE (reference sequence). V was clipped by 3 bases and J by 2 bases, with 22 bases between them. The CDR3 runs 18 residues. CDR3: CASSSTIGGLDFTDTQYF. Written as DNA, the CDR3 is TGTGCCAGCAGCTCTACTATCGGGGGGCTTGATTTCACAGATACGCAGTATTTT.

Comment on this clone: A read error may account for a junction end that differs from germline. The chain carries TRBV2 and TRBJ2-3, with D unclear. Per germline, CDR1 SNHLY and CDR2 FYNNEI. The CDR3 sequence is 15 residues long. The DNA of the CDR3 is TGTGCCAGCAGTGGAGAACGCCAGCTCACAGATACGCAGTACTTT. Translating gives CASSGERQLTDTQYF.

This clone was counted ten times or more. V gene TRBV6-1 combines with J gene TRBJ1-5; TRBD1 agrees at 8 bases. J lost 3 bases, V lost 7 bases, and 14 bases had no gene match. In germline, CDR1 is MNHNS, CDR2 SASEGT. This CDR3 is 17 amino acids long. In nucleotides, the CDR3 is TGTGCCAGCAAGGACAGGGAGAGGGGTCTTATCAATCAGCCCCAGCATTTT. It specifies CASKDRERGLINQPQHF.

This clone was observed a handful of times. One end of the junction does not line up with germline, which may come from a read error. This chain joins TRBV19 and TRBJ2-5; 8 nucleotides align to TRBD1. The CDR3 consists of 14 residues. From germline, CDR1 is LNHDA and CDR2 SQIVND (reference sequence). The CDR3 protein is CASSITGGTETKYF. The CDR3 DNA follows: TGTGCCAGTAGTATAACAGGGGGAACGGAGACCAAGTACTTC.

This clone was seen a few times. The chain joins TRBV28 to TRBJ2-7; 10 bases map to TRBD1. This CDR3 region has 15 residues. V lost 5 bases, J lost 4 bases, and 8 bases stayed unmatched. Germline loops: CDR1 MDHEN, CDR2 SYDVKM. The CDR3 reads CASSIPGTGVYEQYF. Here the CDR3 DNA reads TGTGCCAGCAGTATTCCCGGGACAGGGGTTTACGAGCAGTACTTC.

Judged by abundance, this clone is medium-sized (0.01 to 0.1%). V and J are TRBV10-3 and TRBJ2-2; 12 positions agree with TRBD1. CDR1 ENHRY and CDR2 SYGVKD come from the germline V gene. CDR3 length: 15 amino acids. V lost 6 bases and J lost 5; bases outside the gene matches: 4. The CDR3 loop reads CAIRKGQGATGELFF. DNA of the CDR3: TGTGCCATCAGGAAGGGACAGGGGGCAACCGGGGAGCTGTTTTTT.